The clone carrying this TCR beta chain was observed a few times. Its antigen is still unknown. CDR3 length: 15 residues. Deletions cut 0 bases from V and 4 bases from J, with 14 bases between. CDR1 and CDR2 from the germline V gene are DFQATT and SNEGSKA (reference sequence). This entry comes from a study of blood T cells in healthy people across ages. Through a sample-barcoded 5' primer and a J-beta primer mix, a second PCR was run for roughly 7 to 12 cycles. CDR3-containing paired-end reads numbering at least 2.5 million came from each sample. TCRdb analysed the 5' RACE reads with MiXCR anew, one entry per CDR3 protein. The sample includes roughly 1,700,000 distinct CDR3 sequences, about 28% seen only once; the top ten take less than 9.5%. Broader study findings: The study lacked donor CMV status, which possibly confounded expanded clonotype changes.

The source of this sequence is a woman aged 25 to 39 in good health. V usage is TRBV20-1 and J usage is TRBJ2-3; D is unclear. The specimen was blood. CDR3 region: CSAREKGSYADTQYF. The CDR3 region has the DNA TGCAGTGCTAGAGAGAAGGGAAGCTACGCAGATACGCAGTATTTT.